The clone carrying this T cell receptor (beta chain) turned up a few times. Its cognate antigen is unknown. The sample comes from a study of cytomegalovirus exposure and HLA in healthy donors. The study, taken as a whole, reports: Other equally common chains were less clonally expanded than HLA-associated TCR beta chains, a later analysis showed. A later analysis reported that several of the most significant clusters appeared to be linked to common viral pathogens, among them Epstein-Barr virus.

This CDR3 has 13 amino acids. With V trimmed by 3 bases and J by 2 bases, 1 base remained unmatched. Germline V CDR1 and CDR2: LNHDA, SQIVND (reference sequence). It was with 60 Vbeta and 13 Jbeta primers that the PCR ran. How the authors handled the data: As a later analysis found, there were 82 million or so unique TCR beta chains, of which 8.5 million to 14 million were shared. Clones were sequenced by immunoSEQ multiplex PCR, and TCRdb holds only the in-frame ones, with some missing. Clone size and the V and J calls come from that table; the DNA yielded D and trimming. The table has roughly 190,000 clones, around 78% seen once.

Material for sequencing was PBMCs. V and J are TRBV19 and TRBJ2-7, with 7 bases that match TRBD1. This TCR derives from a woman in her twenties or thirties in good health and CMV-seropositive. CDR3 sequence (DNA): TGTGCCAGTAGTATGCAGGGGGCCTACGAGCAGTACTTC. Translated: CASSMQGAYEQYF.